This paragraph reports one T cell receptor beta chain. Its target antigen remains unknown. The record has no base qualities; no much larger clone is one base away. The data originate from a study of blood T cells in healthy people across ages (dated by TCRdb to 2014 to 2015). About the full investigation: In model experiments, roughly one uniquely barcoded TCR beta cDNA molecule per two T cells was captured by template switching. To avoid experimental bias, donors of different ages were spread randomly across the sequencing lanes. Four age groups were formed from the donors: young (average approximately 15 years), middle-aged (approximately 39), aged (62) and long-lived (about 80). Using deep sequencing normalized with unique cDNA molecular identifiers, the study measured how TCR beta repertoire diversity changes with age. The study analyzed two additional independent replicas of 1 million unique cDNA reads from the same blood draw for two donors, one aged 18 to 30 and one aged 80 or older.

The donors were roughly 40 Caucasian individuals from Russia, aged roughly 6 to 90 years, who were systemically healthy. Each donor gave ten milliliters of peripheral blood, collected into EDTA-treated Vacutainer tubes. Ficoll-Paque density-gradient centrifugation was used to isolate PBMCs, with at least 6.5 million per sample. Total RNA, at least 6 micrograms per sample, was extracted from PBMCs with Trizol reagent. For every donor, flow cytometry on a PBMC aliquot measured the percentage of naive CD45RAhigh/CD27high T cells. Receptor amplification or capture employed 5' RACE. Sequencing was carried out with an Illumina HiSeq 2500. The second PCR ran for about 7 to 11 cycles and used a J-beta primer mix along with a sample-barcoded 5' primer. Each TCR beta cDNA molecule received a unique molecular identifier from a template-switch 5' adaptor carrying 12 random nucleotides. Each sample yielded at least 3 million CDR3-containing paired-end reads. All of the RNA was converted into first-strand cDNA using the Mint cDNA synthesis kit, with a TRBC-specific oligonucleotide serving as the primer. All cDNA was treated with uracil-DNA glycosylase and then went through a first 18-cycle PCR with the universal primers M1SS and BC2_uni_R. Under the source paper's analysis protocol: Each sample was normalized by randomly selecting 1 million high-quality reads, each carrying a distinct molecular identifier. Instead of being binned into consensus sequences, reads that shared molecular identifiers were thrown out. MiTCR, with a Q25 quality threshold and the strictest error-elimination algorithm, was used for CDR3 identification, clonotype clustering and error correction. Lower-bound total TCR beta diversity was estimated with a nonparametric unseen species model using Euler transformation. Using fastp trimming at Q25 and MiXCR clonotype assembly, TCRdb reanalyzed the public sequencing data and kept in-frame beta chains. CDR3 protein duplicates are merged, each entry listing the most common genes and DNA. TCRdb assigned the V and J calls; the authors' analysis was not used. Here the sample has roughly 1,500,000 distinct CDR3 sequences; around 42% occur a single time. The biggest ten clones account for 7% to 9% of the sample.

Broader findings and caveats from the paper: Estimates of total diversity from one million sequenced T cells were regarded as lower bounds and underestimates. Bulk unsorted PBMC profiling prevented conclusive comparison of naive and antigen-experienced compartments. Observed TCR beta diversity per million T cells fell roughly linearly with age, and a significant reduction was already apparent by age around 40. The percentage of naive T cells measured by flow cytometry correlated strongly with observed TCR beta diversity. Donor CMV infection status was unknown, potentially confounding age-related changes in expanded clonotypes. Compared with the aged group, the long-lived group had more naive CD4+ T cells, fewer expanded clones and increased TCR diversity, a pattern suggesting age selection.

The germline V and J ends show losses of 3 bases and 6 bases respectively, and no gene match explains 10 bases of the junction. The CDR3, cysteine through phenylalanine, is 18 amino acids long. CDR3 DNA only is kept here, 54 bases in frame from base 1. The germline V gene (reference sequence) sets CDR1 to LGHDT and CDR2 to YNNKEL. The clonotype was recovered from a woman between 18 and 30 years old in good health. Recombination connected TRBV3-1 to TRBJ2-1, and TRBD2 matches 14 of the central bases. Sequencing was performed on blood. The DNA is as follows: TGTGCCAGCAGCCATCTCCCGGGACTAGCGGGAGTAGTCAATGAGCAGTTCTTC. It translates to CASSHLPGLAGVVNEQFF.